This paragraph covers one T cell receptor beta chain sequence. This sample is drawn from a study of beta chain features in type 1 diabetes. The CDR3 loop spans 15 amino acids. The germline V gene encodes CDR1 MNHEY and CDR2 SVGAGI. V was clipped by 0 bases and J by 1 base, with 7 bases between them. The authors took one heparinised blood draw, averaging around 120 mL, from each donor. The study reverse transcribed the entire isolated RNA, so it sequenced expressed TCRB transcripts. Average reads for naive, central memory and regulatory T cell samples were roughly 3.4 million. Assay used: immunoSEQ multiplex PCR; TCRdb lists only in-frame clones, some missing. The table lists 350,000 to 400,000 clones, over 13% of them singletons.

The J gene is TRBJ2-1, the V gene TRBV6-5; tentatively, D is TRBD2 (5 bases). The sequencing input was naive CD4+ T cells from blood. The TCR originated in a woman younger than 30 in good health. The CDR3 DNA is TGTGCCAGCAGTTACTCGAGGGCATCCTACAATGAGCAGTTCTTC. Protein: CASSYSRASYNEQFF.